This paragraph covers one T cell receptor beta chain sequence. Its antigen remains undetermined. Per-base quality was not reported, and no clone a single base away is much larger than it. The sample comes from a study of blood T cell repertoires in COVID-19 (dated by TCRdb to 2020 to 2022). Study-level background: Collaborator samples came from the United States, Italy and Spain and covered acute and convalescent phases of COVID-19. The dataset comprised deeply sampled blood TCRbeta repertoires from subjects exposed to, actively infected with, or recovered from COVID-19. The prospective study material was composed of cDNA or gDNA derived from T cells, B-cell-depleted T cells, or PBMCs. The samples were drawn from two sources: the first 160 participants of the ongoing ImmuneRACE study, and 1,200 or so subjects contributed by 6 global collaborators. The repertoires were released in a freely available public database intended as a resource for research on the immune response to SARS-CoV-2. Where available, HLA class I and class II types were obtained from metadata supplied by the sample provider rather than from assay-based typing. Nearly every sample came with metadata listing a de-identified subject ID, COVID-19 status, age in years and sex. General conclusions and limits of the study: The quantity of clinical and demographic metadata differed by source and by participant and was supplied without curation.

CDR1 SGHVS and CDR2 FNYEAQ are derived from the germline V gene. V and J lose 5 bases and 3 bases, and a span of 10 bases separates them. Spanning cysteine to phenylalanine, the CDR3 consists of 14 amino acids. Only the CDR3 region is kept as DNA, spanning 42 bases read in frame from base 1. TCRbeta CDR3 regions were amplified from genomic DNA by means of the immunoSEQ Assay, a bias-controlled multiplex PCR. For the original study's pipeline: Nucleated cell counts per sample were estimated from amplification of reference gene primers within the assay. To quantify the absolute abundance of each unique TCRbeta CDR3 rearrangement, sequence reads were collapsed and filtered. Productive Simpson clonality was computed per sample as the square root of Simpson's diversity index over productive rearrangements. In its TCRdb copy, this immuneACCESS table keeps in-frame sequences only and misses some clones. Where compared with another copy, unresolved V genes explain less than half of these, and the others have no known cause. That table gives V, J and clone size, and the DNA gave D and trimming. The sample yields about 250,000 clones; 90% were counted once. 2.1% of the sample is taken by the ten largest.

At one collaborating source in Seattle, patients were enrolled during active infection and were followed longitudinally through the course of disease. The collaborating institutions used their own protocols to collect whole blood in K2EDTA tubes. For TCRbeta analysis, collaborator samples were shipped as frozen whole blood, as isolated PBMCs, or as DNA extracted from either sample type. Input material: peripheral blood. The chain was built from TRBV7-6 and TRBJ2-2; a confident D gene designation cannot be given. The receptor comes from an older woman with COVID-19, enrolled during active disease. The CDR3 protein is CASSSSRYTGELFF. The DNA sequence is TGTGCCAGCAGCAGTAGTCGGTACACCGGGGAGCTGTTTTTT.